This note documents a single T cell receptor (beta chain) sequence. Its antigen is undetermined. This sample is drawn from a study of response to subunit inactivated influenza vaccine. Regarding the study as a whole: Only a handful of new T cells, the authors suggested, are recruited with each seasonal influenza vaccination.

From the RT-PCR reads, TCRdb called clonotypes with MiXCR, one entry per CDR3 protein. In the table there are about 310,000 distinct CDR3 sequences, about 20% of which are singletons. V was pared by 3 bases and J by 0 bases, with 3 bases between. The CDR3 has 13 amino acids. Per germline, CDR1 SQVTM and CDR2 ANQGSEA. The sequencing used PBMCs from blood, collected less than 22 months after vaccination. The sequence came from a man aged 50-75 years who received an inactivated influenza vaccine. The rearrangement joins TRBV29-1 to TRBJ2-6; no clear D. For the CDR3, the DNA is TGCAGCGTTGATCCCTCTGGGGCCAACGTCCTGACTTTC. Translated: CSVDPSGANVLTF. The variable domain in full, with the rest retrieved from reference TRBV29-1 and TRBJ2-6, is SAVISQKPSRDICQRGTSLTIQCQVDSQVTMMFWYRQQPGQSLTLIATANQGSEATYESGFVIDKFPISRPNLTFSTLTVSNMSPEDSSIYLCSVDPSGANVLTFGAGSRLTVL.